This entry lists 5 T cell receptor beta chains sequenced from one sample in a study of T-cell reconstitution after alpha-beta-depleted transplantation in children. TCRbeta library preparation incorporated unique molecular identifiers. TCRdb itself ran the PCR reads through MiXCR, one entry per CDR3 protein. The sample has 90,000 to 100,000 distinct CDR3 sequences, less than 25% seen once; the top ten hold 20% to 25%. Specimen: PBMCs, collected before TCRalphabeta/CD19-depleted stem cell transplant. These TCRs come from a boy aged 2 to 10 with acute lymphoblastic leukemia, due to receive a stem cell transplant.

CDR3 sequence: CASSPKLNTEAFF. The DNA of the CDR3 is TGTGCCAGCTCACCCAAACTGAACACTGAAGCTTTCTTT. The V and J genes are TRBV18 and TRBJ1-1, with D unclear. Germline V gene lookup returns CDR1 KGHSH and CDR2 LQKENI. The ends were cut back, 3 bases at V and 0 bases at J, with 5 bases in the middle. CDR3 length: 13 residues.

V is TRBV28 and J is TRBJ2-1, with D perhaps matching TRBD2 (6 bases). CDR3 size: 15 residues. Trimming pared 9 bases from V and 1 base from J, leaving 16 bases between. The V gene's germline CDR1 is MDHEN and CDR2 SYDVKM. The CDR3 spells CASEEGPGSYNEQFF. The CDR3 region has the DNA TGTGCCAGTGAGGAGGGCCCAGGGTCCTACAATGAGCAGTTCTTC.

This CDR3 reads CATSRGSGPYNEQFF. CDR3 nucleotide sequence: TGTGCCACCAGCAGAGGTAGCGGGCCCTACAATGAGCAGTTCTTC. The chain recombines TRBV15 with TRBJ2-1; the match to TRBD2 covers 7 bases. J lost 2 bases, V lost 1 base, and 2 bases had no gene match. The CDR3 is 15 residues long. Germline loops: CDR1 LNHNV, CDR2 YYDKDF (reference sequence).

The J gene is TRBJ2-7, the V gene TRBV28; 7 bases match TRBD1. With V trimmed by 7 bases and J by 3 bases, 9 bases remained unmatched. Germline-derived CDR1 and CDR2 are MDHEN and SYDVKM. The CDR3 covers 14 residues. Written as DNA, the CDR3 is TGTGCCAGCACCCCGGGACAGAAGTACTACGAGCAGTACTTC. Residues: CASTPGQKYYEQYF.

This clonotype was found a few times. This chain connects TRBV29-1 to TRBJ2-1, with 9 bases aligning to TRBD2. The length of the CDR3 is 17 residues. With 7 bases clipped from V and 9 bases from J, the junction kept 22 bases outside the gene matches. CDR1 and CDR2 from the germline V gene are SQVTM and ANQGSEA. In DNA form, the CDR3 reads TGCAGCGCGGGACTCAGGGGTGATTTAGCGGGAGTCGGTGAGCAGTTCTTC. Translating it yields CSAGLRGDLAGVGEQFF.